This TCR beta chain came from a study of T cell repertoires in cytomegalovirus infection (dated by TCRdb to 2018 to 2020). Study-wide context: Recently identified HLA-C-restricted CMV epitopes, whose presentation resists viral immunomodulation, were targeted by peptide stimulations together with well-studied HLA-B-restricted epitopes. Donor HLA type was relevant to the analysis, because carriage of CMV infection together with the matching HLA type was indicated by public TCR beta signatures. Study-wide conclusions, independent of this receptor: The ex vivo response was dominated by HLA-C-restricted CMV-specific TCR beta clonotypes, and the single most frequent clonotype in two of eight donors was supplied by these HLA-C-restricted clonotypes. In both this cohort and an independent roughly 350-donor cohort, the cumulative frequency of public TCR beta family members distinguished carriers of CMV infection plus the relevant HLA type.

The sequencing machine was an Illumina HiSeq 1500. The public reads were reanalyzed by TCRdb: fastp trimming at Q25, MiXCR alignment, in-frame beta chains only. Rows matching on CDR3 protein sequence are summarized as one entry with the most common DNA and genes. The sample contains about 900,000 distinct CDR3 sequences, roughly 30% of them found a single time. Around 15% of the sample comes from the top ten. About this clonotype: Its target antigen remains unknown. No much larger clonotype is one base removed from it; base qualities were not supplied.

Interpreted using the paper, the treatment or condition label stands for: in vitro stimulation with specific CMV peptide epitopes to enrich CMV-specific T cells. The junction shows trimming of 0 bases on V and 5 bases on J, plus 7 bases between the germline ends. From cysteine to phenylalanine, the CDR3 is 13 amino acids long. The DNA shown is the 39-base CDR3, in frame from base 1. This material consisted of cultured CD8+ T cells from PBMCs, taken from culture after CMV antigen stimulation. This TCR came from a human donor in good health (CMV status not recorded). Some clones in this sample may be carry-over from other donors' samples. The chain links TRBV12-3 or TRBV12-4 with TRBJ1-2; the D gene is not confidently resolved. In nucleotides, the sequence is TGTGCCAGCAGTTTAGCGCCTGTGTATGGCTACACCTTC. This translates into CASSLAPVYGYTF.